This T cell receptor (beta chain) was identified in a study of STAT5B mutations in CD4+ large granular lymphocyte leukemia. The method was immunoSEQ multiplex PCR; TCRdb's version includes in-frame clones alone and lacks a portion of them. The sample yields more than 6,500 clones, roughly 90% seen once. With 5 bases removed from V and 2 bases from J, the gap between germline ends came to 8 bases. The CDR3 spans 13 residues. The germline V gene has CDR1 SGHTA and CDR2 FQGNSA. The sample comprised PBMCs. The chain links TRBV7-2 to TRBJ2-3; D gene uncertain. The sequence derives from a woman aged 70-85 years with CD4+ T-cell large granular lymphocyte leukemia. The CDR3 sequence: CASSLGPTDTQYF. The CDR3, as DNA: TGTGCCAGCAGCCTTGGACCCACAGATACGCAGTATTTT.